These T cell receptor beta chains were read from a single sample in a study of shared clonotypes between healthy human individuals. The repertoire was sequenced with immunoSEQ multiplex PCR; TCRdb's copy has only in-frame clones and lacks some. The sample lists roughly 2.4 million clones; 95% were seen once. The sample taken for sequencing was naive CD4+ T cells sorted from blood. The receptors stem from a young man in good health. The CDR3 runs from the conserved cysteine through the conserved F or W. D genes are given only for firm matches. The size entry is marked missing in some rows and otherwise reads once, few, many or a size class.

cdr3_aa: CASNTHRGPAKNIQYF
cdr3_nt: TGTGCCAGCAACACTCATAGGGGGCCTGCCAAAAACATTCAGTACTTC
v_call: TRBV9
j_call: TRBJ2-4
d_call: TRBD1
cdr3_length: 16
clone_size: NA

cdr3_aa: CATKNSEANTEAFF
cdr3_nt: TGTGCCACCAAGAACAGCGAGGCAAACACTGAAGCTTTCTTT
v_call: TRBV10-3
j_call: TRBJ1-1
d_call: NA
cdr3_length: 14
clone_size: NA

cdr3_aa: CASRPQGAWVGYTF
cdr3_nt: TGTGCCAGCAGACCACAGGGGGCATGGGTTGGCTACACCTTC
v_call: TRBV25-1
j_call: TRBJ1-2
d_call: TRBD1
cdr3_length: 14
clone_size: once

cdr3_aa: CASTTYTGELFF
cdr3_nt: TGTGCCAGCACCACTTACACCGGGGAGCTGTTTTTT
v_call: TRBV7-9
j_call: TRBJ2-2
d_call: NA
cdr3_length: 12
clone_size: once

cdr3_aa: CAWISKDKNTEAFF
cdr3_nt: TGTGCCTGGATCTCCAAGGACAAAAACACTGAAGCTTTCTTT
v_call: TRBV30
j_call: TRBJ1-1
d_call: NA
cdr3_length: 14
clone_size: NA

cdr3_aa: CASSLGGTSSSYEQYF
cdr3_nt: TGCGCCAGCAGCTTGGGTGGGACATCGAGCTCCTACGAGCAGTACTTC
v_call: TRBV5-1
j_call: TRBJ2-7
d_call: NA
cdr3_length: 16
clone_size: NA

cdr3_aa: CASDRTGSNTGELFF
cdr3_nt: TGTGCCAGCGACCGGACAGGGTCGAACACCGGGGAGCTGTTTTTT
v_call: TRBV2
j_call: TRBJ2-2
d_call: TRBD1
cdr3_length: 15
clone_size: NA

cdr3_aa: CASRGTNQPQHF
cdr3_nt: TGTGCCAGCCGGGGGACTAATCAGCCCCAGCATTTT
v_call: TRBV27
j_call: TRBJ1-5
d_call: NA
cdr3_length: 12
clone_size: NA

cdr3_aa: CASSLGHSGNTIYF
cdr3_nt: TGTGCCAGCAGCTTGGGACACTCTGGAAACACCATATATTTT
v_call: TRBV5-6
j_call: TRBJ1-3
d_call: NA
cdr3_length: 14
clone_size: NA

cdr3_aa: CSVERDTQYF
cdr3_nt: TGCAGCGTTGAACGAGATACGCAGTATTTT
v_call: TRBV29-1
j_call: TRBJ2-3
d_call: NA
cdr3_length: 10
clone_size: NA

cdr3_aa: CAWSHPGPGYQPQHF
cdr3_nt: TGTGCCTGGAGTCACCCCGGACCTGGATATCAGCCCCAGCATTTT
v_call: TRBV30
j_call: TRBJ1-5
d_call: NA
cdr3_length: 15
clone_size: NA

cdr3_aa: CASSLTVAPTDTQYF
cdr3_nt: TGTGCCAGCAGCTTAACTGTGGCCCCCACAGATACGCAGTATTTT
v_call: TRBV5-4
j_call: TRBJ2-3
d_call: NA
cdr3_length: 15
clone_size: once

cdr3_aa: CASSRGNSPLHF
cdr3_nt: TGTGCCAGCAGTAGGGGCAATTCACCCCTCCACTTT
v_call: TRBV6-1
j_call: TRBJ1-6
d_call: NA
cdr3_length: 12
clone_size: NA

cdr3_aa: CASSLVGANVLTF
cdr3_nt: TGTGCCAGCAGCTTAGTTGGGGCCAACGTCCTGACTTTC
v_call: TRBV7-2
j_call: TRBJ2-6
d_call: NA
cdr3_length: 13
clone_size: NA

cdr3_aa: CASRVGTGSSYGYTF
cdr3_nt: TGTGCCAGCAGGGTTGGGACAGGGAGTTCCTATGGCTACACCTTC
v_call: TRBV7-9
j_call: TRBJ1-2
d_call: TRBD1
cdr3_length: 15
clone_size: NA

cdr3_aa: CASSLGYQTSGSLYEQYF
cdr3_nt: TGCGCCAGCAGCTTGGGGTACCAGACTAGCGGGAGTTTATACGAGCAGTACTTC
v_call: TRBV5-1
j_call: TRBJ2-7
d_call: TRBD2
cdr3_length: 18
clone_size: NA

cdr3_aa: CATSRGNQPQHF
cdr3_nt: TGTGCCACCTCTAGGGGCAATCAGCCCCAGCATTTT
v_call: TRBV7-9
j_call: TRBJ1-5
d_call: NA
cdr3_length: 12
clone_size: NA

cdr3_aa: CAWSVHGPLAFF
cdr3_nt: TGTGCCTGGAGTGTACACGGCCCCCTGGCTTTCTTT
v_call: TRBV30
j_call: TRBJ1-1
d_call: NA
cdr3_length: 12
clone_size: NA

cdr3_aa: CASTLRTSGSEQFF
cdr3_nt: TGTGCCAGCACCTTACGGACTAGCGGGAGTGAGCAGTTCTTC
v_call: TRBV5-4
j_call: TRBJ2-1
d_call: TRBD2
cdr3_length: 14
clone_size: NA

cdr3_aa: CSVVRNEKLFF
cdr3_nt: TGCAGCGTTGTGCGTAATGAAAAACTGTTTTTT
v_call: TRBV29-1
j_call: TRBJ1-4
d_call: NA
cdr3_length: 11
clone_size: once

cdr3_aa: CASSQGYRFDRTSGYTF
cdr3_nt: TGTGCCAGCAGCCAGGGATATCGATTCGACAGAACGAGCGGCTACACCTTC
v_call: TRBV14
j_call: TRBJ1-2
d_call: NA
cdr3_length: 17
clone_size: NA

cdr3_aa: CASSPGALGNTIYF
cdr3_nt: TGTGCCAGCAGCCCGGGGGCGCTCGGAAACACCATATATTTT
v_call: TRBV7-9
j_call: TRBJ1-3
d_call: NA
cdr3_length: 14
clone_size: NA

cdr3_aa: CASSPRTGKGMNTEAFF
cdr3_nt: TGCGCCAGCAGCCCCCGGACAGGGAAGGGTATGAACACTGAAGCTTTCTTT
v_call: TRBV5-1
j_call: TRBJ1-1
d_call: TRBD1
cdr3_length: 17
clone_size: NA

cdr3_aa: CASSPLQADPTYEQYF
cdr3_nt: TGTGCCAGCAGCCCCCTTCAAGCGGATCCCACCTACGAGCAGTACTTC
v_call: TRBV13
j_call: TRBJ2-7
d_call: NA
cdr3_length: 16
clone_size: once

cdr3_aa: CASRETPQETQYF
cdr3_nt: TGTGCCAGCAGGGAGACCCCCCAAGAGACCCAGTACTTC
v_call: TRBV25-1
j_call: TRBJ2-5
d_call: NA
cdr3_length: 13
clone_size: NA

cdr3_aa: CASSLATGQMNTEAFF
cdr3_nt: TGCGCCAGCAGCTTGGCCACGGGACAGATGAACACTGAAGCTTTCTTT
v_call: TRBV5-1
j_call: TRBJ1-1
d_call: TRBD1
cdr3_length: 16
clone_size: NA

cdr3_aa: CATRSPGRGSENGYTF
cdr3_nt: TGTGCCACTCGCTCCCCGGGTAGGGGATCGGAGAATGGCTACACCTTC
v_call: TRBV19
j_call: TRBJ1-2
d_call: NA
cdr3_length: 16
clone_size: NA

cdr3_aa: CASSSLGGPTDTQYF
cdr3_nt: TGCGCCAGCAGCAGCCTCGGGGGGCCCACAGATACGCAGTATTTT
v_call: TRBV5-1
j_call: TRBJ2-3
d_call: NA
cdr3_length: 15
clone_size: NA

cdr3_aa: CASSLGVSGANVLTF
cdr3_nt: TGTGCCAGCAGCTTGGGAGTCTCTGGGGCCAACGTCCTGACTTTC
v_call: TRBV11-3
j_call: TRBJ2-6
d_call: NA
cdr3_length: 15
clone_size: NA

cdr3_aa: CASSYSRVAEAFF
cdr3_nt: TGTGCCAGCAGTTACAGCAGGGTGGCTGAAGCTTTCTTT
v_call: TRBV6-5
j_call: TRBJ1-1
d_call: NA
cdr3_length: 13
clone_size: NA

cdr3_aa: CASSEPPGRGGSYNEQFF
cdr3_nt: TGTGCCAGCAGTGAACCTCCCGGCAGGGGAGGCTCCTACAATGAGCAGTTCTTC
v_call: TRBV25-1
j_call: TRBJ2-1
d_call: NA
cdr3_length: 18
clone_size: NA

cdr3_aa: CASSLAILAGGVGNEQFF
cdr3_nt: TGTGCCAGCAGCTTGGCGATACTAGCGGGAGGTGTTGGTAATGAGCAGTTCTTC
v_call: TRBV5-4
j_call: TRBJ2-1
d_call: TRBD2
cdr3_length: 18
clone_size: NA

cdr3_aa: CASSGFSGNLQFVDTQYF
cdr3_nt: TGTGCCAGCAGCGGATTTAGCGGGAACCTTCAATTCGTGGATACGCAGTATTTT
v_call: TRBV9
j_call: TRBJ2-3
d_call: TRBD2
cdr3_length: 18
clone_size: NA

cdr3_aa: CAWSLAGGPGFF
cdr3_nt: TGTGCCTGGAGCCTAGCGGGGGGGCCTGGGTTCTTC
v_call: TRBV30
j_call: TRBJ2-1
d_call: TRBD2
cdr3_length: 12
clone_size: NA

cdr3_aa: CASSYGGLTGELFF
cdr3_nt: TGTGCCAGCAGTTATGGGGGGCTCACCGGGGAGCTGTTTTTT
v_call: TRBV27
j_call: TRBJ2-2
d_call: NA
cdr3_length: 14
clone_size: NA

cdr3_aa: CARQGNSNQPQHF
cdr3_nt: TGTGCCAGGCAGGGAAATAGCAATCAGCCCCAGCATTTT
v_call: TRBV6-7
j_call: TRBJ1-5
d_call: NA
cdr3_length: 13
clone_size: NA

cdr3_aa: CASSLERPNTGELFF
cdr3_nt: TGCGCCAGCAGCTTGGAACGCCCTAACACCGGGGAGCTGTTTTTT
v_call: TRBV5-1
j_call: TRBJ2-2
d_call: NA
cdr3_length: 15
clone_size: NA

cdr3_aa: CASSLLRDSGYEQYF
cdr3_nt: TGTGCCAGCAGCTTGTTGAGGGATTCAGGGTACGAGCAGTACTTC
v_call: TRBV5-7
j_call: TRBJ2-7
d_call: NA
cdr3_length: 15
clone_size: NA

cdr3_aa: CASSLRPGQGASTDTQYF
cdr3_nt: TGTGCCAGCAGCCTGCGCCCCGGCCAGGGGGCAAGCACAGATACGCAGTATTTT
v_call: TRBV7-8
j_call: TRBJ2-3
d_call: TRBD1
cdr3_length: 18
clone_size: once

cdr3_aa: CACSRGPNTGELFF
cdr3_nt: TGTGCCTGCAGTCGGGGCCCGAACACCGGGGAGCTGTTTTTT
v_call: TRBV30
j_call: TRBJ2-2
d_call: NA
cdr3_length: 14
clone_size: NA

cdr3_aa: CASSFTDNNYGYTF
cdr3_nt: TGTGCCAGCAGCTTTACAGATAATAACTATGGCTACACCTTC
v_call: TRBV11-2
j_call: TRBJ1-2
d_call: NA
cdr3_length: 14
clone_size: NA

cdr3_aa: CASSISVPGPRSSYEQYF
cdr3_nt: TGTGCCAGTAGTATTTCGGTCCCAGGTCCTAGGAGCTCCTACGAGCAGTACTTC
v_call: TRBV19
j_call: TRBJ2-7
d_call: NA
cdr3_length: 18
clone_size: NA